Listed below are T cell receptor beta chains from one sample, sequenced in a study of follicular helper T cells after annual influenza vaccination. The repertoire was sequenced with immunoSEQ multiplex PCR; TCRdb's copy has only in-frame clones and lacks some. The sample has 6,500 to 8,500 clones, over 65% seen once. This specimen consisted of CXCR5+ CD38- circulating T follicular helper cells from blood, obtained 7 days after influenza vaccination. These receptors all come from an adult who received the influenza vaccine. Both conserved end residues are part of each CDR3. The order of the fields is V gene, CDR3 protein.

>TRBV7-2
CASTTDGQMPQHF
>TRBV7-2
CASSLNGGYYEQYF
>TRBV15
CATSRGGTGKLGGYTF
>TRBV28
CASSSLAAQETQYF
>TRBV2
CARGTPAEAFF
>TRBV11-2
CASSFDGTGRTTEAFF
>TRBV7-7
CASSPSRAGGSEQFF
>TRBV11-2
CASSSSLAGDLHTQYF
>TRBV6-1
CASSGDRTSYEQYF
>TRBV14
CASSQVGTAGNTIYF
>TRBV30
CAWNRDSLNSPLHF
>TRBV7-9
CASSIQTGGRHYEQYF
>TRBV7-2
CASSPGTGTGQNIQYF
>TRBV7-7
CASSLVQGQRTGELFF
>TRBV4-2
CASSQGGTNYGYTF
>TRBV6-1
CASSVSRQGYEQYF
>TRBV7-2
CASSFRAGGRINEQYF
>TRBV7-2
CASSPDNGGWTEAFF
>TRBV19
CASNQMTGSFGKNIQYF
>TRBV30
CAWSRGDTQYF
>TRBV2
CASSEVAGSPGNEQFF
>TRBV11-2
CASSLEDRVEAFF
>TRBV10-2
CASRLAGGLDTDTQYF
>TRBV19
CASRDGLNYNEQFF
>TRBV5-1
CASSLIGQDEQFF